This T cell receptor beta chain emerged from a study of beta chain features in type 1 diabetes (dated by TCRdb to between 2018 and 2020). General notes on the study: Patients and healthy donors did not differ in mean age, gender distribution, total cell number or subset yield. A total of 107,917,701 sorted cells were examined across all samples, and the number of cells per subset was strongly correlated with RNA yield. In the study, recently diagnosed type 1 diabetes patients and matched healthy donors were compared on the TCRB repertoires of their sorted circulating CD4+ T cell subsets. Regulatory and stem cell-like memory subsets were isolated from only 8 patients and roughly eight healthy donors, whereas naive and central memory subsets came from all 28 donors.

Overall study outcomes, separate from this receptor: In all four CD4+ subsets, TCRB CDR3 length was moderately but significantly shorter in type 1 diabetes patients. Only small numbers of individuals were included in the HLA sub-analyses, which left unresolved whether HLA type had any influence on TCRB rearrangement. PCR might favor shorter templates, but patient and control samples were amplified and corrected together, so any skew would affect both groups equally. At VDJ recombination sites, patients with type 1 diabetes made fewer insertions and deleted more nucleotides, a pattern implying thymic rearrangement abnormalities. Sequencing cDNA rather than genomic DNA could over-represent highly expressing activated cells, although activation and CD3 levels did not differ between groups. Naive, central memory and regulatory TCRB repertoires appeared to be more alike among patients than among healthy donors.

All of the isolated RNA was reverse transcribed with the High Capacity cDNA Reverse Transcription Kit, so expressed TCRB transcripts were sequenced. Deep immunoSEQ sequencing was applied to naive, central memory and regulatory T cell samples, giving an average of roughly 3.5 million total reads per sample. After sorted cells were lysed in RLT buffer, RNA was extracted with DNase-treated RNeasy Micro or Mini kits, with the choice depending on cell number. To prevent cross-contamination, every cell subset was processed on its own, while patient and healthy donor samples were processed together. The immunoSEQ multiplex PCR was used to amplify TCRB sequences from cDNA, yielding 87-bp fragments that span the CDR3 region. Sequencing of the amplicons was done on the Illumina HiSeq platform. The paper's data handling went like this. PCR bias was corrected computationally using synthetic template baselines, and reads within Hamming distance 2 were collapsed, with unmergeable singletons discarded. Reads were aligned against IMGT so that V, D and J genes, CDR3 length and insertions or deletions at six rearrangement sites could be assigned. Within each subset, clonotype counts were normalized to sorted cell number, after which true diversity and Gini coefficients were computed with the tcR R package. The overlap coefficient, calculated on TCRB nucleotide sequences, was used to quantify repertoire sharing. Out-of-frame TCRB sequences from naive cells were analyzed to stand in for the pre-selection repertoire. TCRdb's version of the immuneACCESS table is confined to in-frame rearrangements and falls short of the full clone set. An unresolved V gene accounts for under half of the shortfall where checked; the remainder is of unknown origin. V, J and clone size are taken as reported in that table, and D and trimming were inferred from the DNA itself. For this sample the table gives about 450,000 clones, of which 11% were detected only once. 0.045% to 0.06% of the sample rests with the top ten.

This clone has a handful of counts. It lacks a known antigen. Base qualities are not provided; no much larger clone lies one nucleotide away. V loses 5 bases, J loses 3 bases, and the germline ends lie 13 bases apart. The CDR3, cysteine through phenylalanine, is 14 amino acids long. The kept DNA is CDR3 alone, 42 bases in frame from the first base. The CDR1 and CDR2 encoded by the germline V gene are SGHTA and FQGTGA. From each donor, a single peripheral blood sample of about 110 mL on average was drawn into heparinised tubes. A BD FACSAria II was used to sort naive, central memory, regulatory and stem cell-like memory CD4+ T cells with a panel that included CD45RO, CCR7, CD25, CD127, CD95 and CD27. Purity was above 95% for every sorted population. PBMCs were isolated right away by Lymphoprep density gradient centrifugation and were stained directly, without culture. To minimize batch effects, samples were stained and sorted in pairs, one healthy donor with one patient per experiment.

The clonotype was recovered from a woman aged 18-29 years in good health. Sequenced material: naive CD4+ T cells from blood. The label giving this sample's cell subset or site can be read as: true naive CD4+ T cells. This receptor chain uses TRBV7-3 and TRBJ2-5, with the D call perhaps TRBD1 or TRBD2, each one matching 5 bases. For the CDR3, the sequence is CASSQNGAKETQYF. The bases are TGTGCCAGCAGCCAGAACGGGGCGAAAGAGACCCAGTACTTC. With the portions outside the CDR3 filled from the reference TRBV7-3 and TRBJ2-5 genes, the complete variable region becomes GAGVSQTPSNKVTEKGKYVELRCDPISGHTALYWYRQSLGQGPEFLIYFQGTGAADDSGLPNDRFFAVRPEGSVSTLKIQRTERGDSAVYLCASSQNGAKETQYFGPGTRLLVL.